One TCR beta chain is described in this entry. Antigen: not known. A minimum of 5.5 micrograms of total RNA was extracted per sample. The sample originates from a study of blood T cells in healthy people across ages. Broader study findings: Estimated diversity that came from one million T cells was considered an underestimate.

Then a second PCR, running about 6 to 11 cycles, was carried out with a sample-barcoded 5' primer and a J-beta primer mix. MiXCR, applied by TCRdb to the 5' RACE reads, yields one record per CDR3 protein. Of hundreds of thousands of distinct CDR3 sequences in the sample, 45% to 60% were seen once. The CDR3 is made up of 14 amino acids. Germline-derived CDR1 and CDR2 are MNHEY and SVGAGI. The V gene lost 6 bases and the J gene lost 5 bases, with 11 bases spanning the gap. This chain connects TRBV6-5 to TRBJ1-6; D is perhaps TRBD1 (5 bases). The receptor comes from a man in his sixties in good health. Material: blood. This CDR3 reads CASRSGPDNSPLHF. The CDR3 region has the DNA TGTGCCAGCAGATCAGGGCCGGATAATTCACCCCTCCACTTT.